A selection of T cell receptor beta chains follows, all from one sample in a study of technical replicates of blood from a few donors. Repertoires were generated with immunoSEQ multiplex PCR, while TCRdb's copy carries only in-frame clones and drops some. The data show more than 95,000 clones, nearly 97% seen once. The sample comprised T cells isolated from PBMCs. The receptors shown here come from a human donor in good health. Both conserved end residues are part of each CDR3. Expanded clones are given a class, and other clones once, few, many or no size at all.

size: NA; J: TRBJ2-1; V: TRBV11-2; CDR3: CASSLARVYNEQFF
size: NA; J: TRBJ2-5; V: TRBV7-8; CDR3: CASSLARLGRREETQYF
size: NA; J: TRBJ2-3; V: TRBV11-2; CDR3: CASSFRDRALADTQYF
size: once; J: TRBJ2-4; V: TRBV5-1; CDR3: CASSLVGQPYDIQYF
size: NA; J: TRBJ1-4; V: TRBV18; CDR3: CASSPLAGPNEKLFF
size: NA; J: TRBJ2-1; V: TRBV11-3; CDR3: CASSLAGYEQFF
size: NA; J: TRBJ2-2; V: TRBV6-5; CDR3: CASSKLLVSPGELFF
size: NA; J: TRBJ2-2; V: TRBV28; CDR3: CASSLGGGINTGELFF
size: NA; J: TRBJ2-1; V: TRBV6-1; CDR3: CASQRDSTYNEQFF
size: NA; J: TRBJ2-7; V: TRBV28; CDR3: CASSSAGGSYEQYF
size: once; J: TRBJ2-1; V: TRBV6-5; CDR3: CASSTPGWEYNEQFF
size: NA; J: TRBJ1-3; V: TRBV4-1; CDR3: CASSPRQISGNTIYF
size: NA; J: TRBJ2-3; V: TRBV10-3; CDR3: CAIREGGLAGADTQYF
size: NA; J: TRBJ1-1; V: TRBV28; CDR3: CASSLGLGAEAFF